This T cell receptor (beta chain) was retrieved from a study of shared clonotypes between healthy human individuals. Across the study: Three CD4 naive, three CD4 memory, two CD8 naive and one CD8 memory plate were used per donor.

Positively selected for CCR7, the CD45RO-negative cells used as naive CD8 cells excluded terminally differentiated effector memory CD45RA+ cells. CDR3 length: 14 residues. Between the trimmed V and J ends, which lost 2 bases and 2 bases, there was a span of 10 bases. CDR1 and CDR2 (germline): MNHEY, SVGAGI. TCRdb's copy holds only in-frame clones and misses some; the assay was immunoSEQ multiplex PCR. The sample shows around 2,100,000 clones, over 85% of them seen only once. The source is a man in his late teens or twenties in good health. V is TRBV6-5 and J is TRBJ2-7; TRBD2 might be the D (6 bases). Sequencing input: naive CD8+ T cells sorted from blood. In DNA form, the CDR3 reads TGTGCCAGCAGTTACGCGGGGATCACCTACGAGCAGTACTTC. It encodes CASSYAGITYEQYF.